This entry lists 23 T cell receptor beta chains sequenced from one sample in a study of cytomegalovirus exposure and HLA in healthy donors. 13 Jbeta primers and 60 Vbeta primers were used for the PCR. TCRdb's table, derived via immunoSEQ multiplex PCR, lists solely in-frame clones and lacks some. Among roughly 200,000 clones listed, 80% to 85% were seen once. Sequencing was done on a sample of PBMCs. The receptor set was obtained from a woman between 18 and 29 years old in good health and CMV-seronegative.

The genes are TRBV6-5 and TRBJ1-2; 9 positions match TRBD1. The CDR3 consists of 14 residues. With 3 bases clipped from V and 3 bases from J, the junction kept 2 bases outside the gene matches. The germline V gene encodes CDR1 MNHEY and CDR2 SVGAGI. The CDR3 DNA reads as TGTGCCAGCAGTTATCGGGACAGGGACTATGGCTACACCTTC. As protein: CASSYRDRDYGYTF.

The rearrangement uses TRBV28 and TRBJ1-2; TRBD1 aligns across 8 bases. Unmatched junction bases numbered 5, after V lost 6 bases and J lost 5 bases. CDR1 and CDR2 (germline): MDHEN, SYDVKM. This CDR3 is 13 amino acids long. In nucleotides, the CDR3 is TGTGCCAGCAGCTCGACAGGGGTATATGGCTACACCTTC. It codes for CASSSTGVYGYTF.

This chain joins TRBV19 and TRBJ2-3; 12 bases agree with TRBD2. The V and J ends lost 3 bases and 1 base, in that order; junction bases with no gene match: 17. Looked up from germline, CDR1 is LNHDA and CDR2 is SQIVND (reference sequence). This CDR3 comprises 21 residues. The CDR3 DNA follows: TGTGCCAGTAGTATGACTAGCGGGAGCCAAAGGAAAGGGCTGGGCACAGATACGCAGTATTTT. As protein: CASSMTSGSQRKGLGTDTQYF.

The chain employs TRBV7-9 and TRBJ2-7, with 11 bases fitting TRBD2. Germline lookup yields CDR1 SEHNR and CDR2 FQNEAQ (reference sequence). J gave up 4 bases and V 4 bases, and 18 bases lay outside the gene matches. This CDR3 is built from 19 residues. Here the CDR3 DNA reads TGTGCCAGCAGCTCCCTATTAGCGGGAGGGCCCGTTCCCTTTTACGAGCAGTACTTC. Residues: CASSSLLAGGPVPFYEQYF.

This chain joins TRBV28 and TRBJ2-1; 10 positions agree with TRBD2. The CDR3 totals 14 residues. Trimming took 8 bases from V and 8 from J; bases not matched to a gene: 9. Germline CDR1 reads MDHEN; CDR2 reads SYDVKM. Here the CDR3 reads CASGTSGDWDEQFF. The DNA of the CDR3 is TGTGCCAGCGGTACTAGCGGGGACTGGGATGAGCAGTTCTTC.

The rearrangement links TRBV6-5 to TRBJ1-1; weak D call: TRBD1 (6 bases). From germline, CDR1 is MNHEY and CDR2 SVGAGI. The CDR3 totals 12 residues. Trimming removed 4 bases at V and 10 bases at J, with 13 bases between. DNA of the CDR3: TGTGCCAGCAGTTTACAGGGACAAGTAGCTTTCTTT. Translating gives CASSLQGQVAFF.

This rearrangement joins TRBV7-7 to TRBJ2-1; maybe TRBD2 (6 bases). V was pared by 0 bases and J by 2 bases, with 20 bases between. Per the germline V gene, CDR1 is SSHAT and CDR2 is FNYEAQ (reference sequence). The CDR3 consists of 19 residues. The CDR3: CASSLAPPDGEVPYNEQFF. The CDR3 region has the DNA TGTGCCAGCAGCTTAGCTCCCCCCGACGGGGAGGTACCCTACAATGAGCAGTTCTTC.

V usage is TRBV23-1 and J usage is TRBJ2-5, with D maybe TRBD2 (6 bases). TRBV23-1 is classed as an ORF, of uncertain function. This CDR3 is built from 13 residues. Trimming took 6 bases from V and 5 from J, leaving 13 bases between them. This CDR3 reads CASSQGGSETQYF. DNA of the CDR3: TGCGCCAGCAGCCAAGGAGGGTCGGAGACCCAGTACTTC.

The chain links TRBV27 to TRBJ2-1, with 8 bases fitting TRBD2. V dropped 3 bases and J dropped 12; count of bases not matched to a gene: 13. The CDR3 contains 15 residues. The germline V gene has CDR1 MNHEY and CDR2 SMNVEV (reference sequence). The CDR3 DNA reads as TGTGCCAGCAGTTTGCTGAACGGGAGGGCCGATGGGCAGTTCTTC. Translation gives CASSLLNGRADGQFF.

This chain uses TRBV11-2 with TRBJ2-7; 12 bases agree with TRBD2. This CDR3 has 15 amino acids. CDR1 is SGHAT and CDR2 is FQNNGV in the germline V gene. Trimming took 5 bases from V and 5 from J; bases not matched to a gene: 7. CDR3 in amino acids: CASSRLAGGPDEQYF. The CDR3 DNA reads TGTGCCAGCAGCCGCCTAGCGGGAGGGCCCGACGAGCAGTACTTC.

This clone turned up a few times. The V call is TRBV30, the J call TRBJ1-1, with D unclear. Germline V lookup: CDR1 GTSNPN, CDR2 SVGIG (reference sequence). The V end was cut by 4 bases, the J end by 11 bases, with 17 bases between. This CDR3 comprises 12 residues. This CDR3 reads CAWTLRRITAFF. As DNA, the CDR3 is TGTGCCTGGACCCTGAGAAGAATTACGGCTTTCTTT. The variable domain in full, completed from reference TRBV30 and TRBJ1-1, reads SQTIHQWPATLVQPVGSPLSLECTVEGTSNPNLYWYRQAAGRGLQLLFYSVGIGQISSEVPQNLSASRPQDRQFILSSKKLLLSDSGFYLCAWTLRRITAFFGQGTRLTVV.

The CDR3 bases are TGCGCCAGCAGCTTAGCACTAGAGCAGTTCTTC. This gives the protein CASSLALEQFF. The chain carries TRBV5-1 and TRBJ2-1; no definite D call. CDR1 and CDR2 from the germline V gene are SGHRS and YFSETQ. This CDR3 comprises 11 residues. V lost 2 bases and J 10 bases, leaving 7 bases between the germline ends.

In DNA form, the CDR3 reads TGTGCCAGCAGTGCCCGGACAGGCTACAATGAGCAGTTCTTC. As protein: CASSARTGYNEQFF. This chain connects TRBV6-5 to TRBJ2-1, with 7 bases fitting TRBD1. CDR1 is MNHEY, CDR2 SVGAGI, per germline. The J segment lost 3 bases and the V segment lost 5 bases, leaving 4 bases of the junction unmatched. The CDR3 has 14 amino acids.

In its sample, this clone was seen once. V and J are TRBV28 and TRBJ2-1; 7 bases align to TRBD2. Germline values: CDR1 MDHEN, CDR2 SYDVKM. The V and J ends lost 2 bases and 4 bases, in that order; junction bases with no gene match: 8. This CDR3 is 16 amino acids long. The CDR3: CASSLGGGLGYNEQFF. The CDR3 DNA sequence: TGTGCCAGCAGTTTAGGGGGGGGGTTAGGGTACAATGAGCAGTTCTTC.

This rearrangement joins TRBV7-9 to TRBJ2-1, with D uncertain. The V gene's germline CDR1 is SEHNR and CDR2 FQNEAQ (reference sequence). The CDR3 runs to 15 residues. Trimming took off 2 bases at V and 0 bases at J, with 8 bases between the two ends. The CDR3 sequence: CASSLTDSSYNEQFF. CDR3 nucleotides: TGTGCCAGCAGCTTAACAGATAGCTCCTACAATGAGCAGTTCTTC.

The V and J genes are TRBV27 and TRBJ2-6; 7 bases are shared with TRBD1. The J segment lost 0 bases and the V segment lost 1 base, leaving 9 bases of the junction unmatched. This CDR3 region has 19 residues. CDR1 and CDR2 from the germline V gene are MNHEY and SMNVEV (reference sequence). DNA of the CDR3: TGTGCCAGCAGTTTATTGCACGAGACAGGGTACTCTGGGGCCAACGTCCTGACTTTC. Its translation: CASSLLHETGYSGANVLTF.

This chain connects TRBV11-2 to TRBJ2-7, with TRBD1 matching 11 bases. The CDR3 spans 15 residues. Germline loops: CDR1 SGHAT, CDR2 FQNNGV. Trimming took 3 bases from V and 4 from J; bases not matched to a gene: 5. In DNA, the CDR3 is TGTGCCAGCAGCTTTGGACAGGGGGCCGGGTACGAGCAGTACTTC. Translation gives CASSFGQGAGYEQYF.

V usage is TRBV9 and J usage is TRBJ1-5; D not resolved. Germline V gives CDR1 SGDLS, CDR2 YYNGEE. V lost 4 bases, J lost 0 bases, and 8 bases lay in between. The CDR3 length is 14 residues. The CDR3 region is CASSPSYSNQPQHF. The DNA of the CDR3 is TGTGCCAGCAGCCCGAGTTATAGCAATCAGCCCCAGCATTTT.

V and J are TRBV7-8 and TRBJ2-6; maybe TRBD1 (5 bases). The V and J ends lost 1 base and 1 base respectively, with 8 bases between them. This CDR3 spans 16 amino acids. Germline V gene data show CDR1 as SGHVS and CDR2 as FQNEAQ. The CDR3 coding sequence is TGTGCCAGCAGCTTAGATCAGGGATCTGGGGCCAACGTCCTGACTTTC. Translating gives CASSLDQGSGANVLTF.

The chain has TRBV30 and TRBJ1-1, with 9 bases aligning to TRBD1. This CDR3 is built from 15 residues. The junction had 3 bases not matched to a gene; V was cut back by 0 bases and J by 1 base. Germline loops: CDR1 GTSNPN, CDR2 SVGIG (reference sequence). The DNA for the CDR3 is TGTGCCTGGAGTGTACTGGGACAGGGGAACACTGAAGCTTTCTTT. Its protein is CAWSVLGQGNTEAFF.

This clone appeared a few times. The rearrangement joins TRBV5-6 to TRBJ1-2, with 7 bases matching TRBD1. Trimming removed 4 bases from V and 4 bases from J; junction bases left unmatched: 7. The V gene's germline CDR1 is SGHDT and CDR2 YYEEEE. This CDR3 comprises 14 residues. The CDR3 region is CASSTRQGAYGYTF. CDR3 DNA sequence: TGTGCCAGCAGCACAAGACAGGGCGCCTATGGCTACACCTTC.

The rearrangement joins TRBV6-1 to TRBJ2-6, with 9 bases aligning to TRBD1. Germline-derived CDR1 and CDR2 are MNHNS and SASEGT. This CDR3 comprises 19 residues. V lost 1 base, J lost 2 bases, and 9 bases stayed unmatched. The CDR3, as DNA: TGTGCCAGCAGTGAAGTAGTAGACAGGGGGATCGCTGGGGCCAACGTCCTGACTTTC. Protein: CASSEVVDRGIAGANVLTF.

This chain links TRBV28 with TRBJ2-7; D possibly corresponds to TRBD1 (6 bases). The V gene's germline CDR1 is MDHEN and CDR2 SYDVKM. With 6 bases removed from V and 4 bases from J, the gap between germline ends came to 13 bases. The CDR3 contains 13 residues. The CDR3: CASSPDSYYEQYF. CDR3 nucleotides: TGTGCCAGCAGCCCGGACAGTTATTACGAGCAGTACTTC.